This TCR beta chain is drawn from a study of T cell responses to AZD1222 COVID-19 vaccine. Study results and limitations: Baseline serostatus was positive in only six AZD1222 recipients.

The protocol was immunoSEQ multiplex PCR, while the TCRdb copy is restricted to in-frame clones and leaves out a portion. The profile shows about 140,000 clones, approximately 88% of them singletons. This clone was recorded once. The target antigen is unknown. This CDR3 is also generated by other DNA sequences in the sample. V lost 6 bases to trimming and J lost 5 bases, with 10 bases between them. CDR3 length: 12 amino acids. In germline, CDR1 is MNHEY, CDR2 SVGAGI. V and J are TRBV6-5 and TRBJ1-2; D uncertain. The TCR originated in an adult in good health. The material was peripheral blood, obtained on day 0 of AZD1222 vaccination. CDR3 sequence reads: CASSRTDYGYTF. The DNA of the CDR3 is TGTGCCAGCAGCCGGACCGATTATGGCTACACCTTC.